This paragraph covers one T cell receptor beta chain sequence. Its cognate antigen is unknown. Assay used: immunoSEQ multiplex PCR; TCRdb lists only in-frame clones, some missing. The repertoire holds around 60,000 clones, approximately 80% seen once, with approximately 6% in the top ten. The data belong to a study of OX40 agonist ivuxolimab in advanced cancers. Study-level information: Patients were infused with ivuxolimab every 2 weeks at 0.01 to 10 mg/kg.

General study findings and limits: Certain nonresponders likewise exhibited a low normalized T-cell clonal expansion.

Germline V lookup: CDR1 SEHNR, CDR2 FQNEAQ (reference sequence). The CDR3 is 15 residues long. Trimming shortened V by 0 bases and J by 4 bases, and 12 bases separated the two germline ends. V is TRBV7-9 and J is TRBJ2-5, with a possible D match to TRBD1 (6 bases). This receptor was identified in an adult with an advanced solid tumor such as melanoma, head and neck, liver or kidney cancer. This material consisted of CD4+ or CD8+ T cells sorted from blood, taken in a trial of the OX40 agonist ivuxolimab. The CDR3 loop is CASSLAGARAETQYF. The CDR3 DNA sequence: TGTGCCAGCAGCTTAGCGGGGGCCCGAGCAGAGACCCAGTACTTC.